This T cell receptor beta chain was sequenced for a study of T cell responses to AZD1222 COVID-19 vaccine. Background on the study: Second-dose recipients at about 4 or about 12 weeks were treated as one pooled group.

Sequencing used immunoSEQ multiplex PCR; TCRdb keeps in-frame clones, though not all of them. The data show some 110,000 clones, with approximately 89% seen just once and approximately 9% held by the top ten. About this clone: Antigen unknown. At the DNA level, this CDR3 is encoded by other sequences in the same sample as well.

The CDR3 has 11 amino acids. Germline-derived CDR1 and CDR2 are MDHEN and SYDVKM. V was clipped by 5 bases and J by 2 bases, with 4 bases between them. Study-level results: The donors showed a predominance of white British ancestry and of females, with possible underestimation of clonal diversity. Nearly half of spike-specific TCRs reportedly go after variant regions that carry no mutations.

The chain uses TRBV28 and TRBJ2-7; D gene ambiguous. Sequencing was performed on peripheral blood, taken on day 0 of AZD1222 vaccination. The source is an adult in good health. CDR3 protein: CASSTTYEQYF. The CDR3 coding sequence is TGTGCCAGCAGTACCACCTACGAGCAGTACTTC.